This T cell receptor beta chain comes out of a study of vaccination and CD4 T cells after COVID-19 (dated by TCRdb to about 2022). With regard to the full study: Six males and four females were included in the convalescent cohort, with two Hispanic individuals, seven Caucasians, two Asians and one multiracial person represented. Two doses of either the Pfizer-BioNTech BNT162b2 vaccine (n=8) or the Moderna mRNA-1273 vaccine (n=2) were administered to participants. Post-COVID blood samples from convalescent patients were collected a median of around 100 days after diagnosis, with a range of about 35 to 180 days. Post-vaccine blood samples were collected a median of around 10 weeks after the second vaccine dose, ranging from roughly 14 to 241 days. For stimulating the cultures, overlapping spike peptide pools were used, derived from SARS-CoV-2 as well as from the common cold coronaviruses HCoV-NL63, HCoV-OC43 and HCoV-229E. Control cultures used a CEFX viral epitope pool as positive control, an HIV-1 Nef peptide pool as negative control, or no peptide. In 10 COVID-19 convalescent patients and 4 infection-naive healthy vaccine recipients, researchers compared the spike-specific CD4+ TCR repertoire from before mRNA vaccination with the repertoire from after. An earlier paper using these donors assessed, at the TCR clonotype level, memory CD4+ T cell crossreactivity between SARS-CoV-2 and common cold coronavirus spike proteins.

This clonotype was counted once. Its binding antigen is unknown. The input lacks base qualities; no much larger clone sits a single base away. One read alone lends weak support. Libraries were constructed by PCR. At the Johns Hopkins FTIC core, DNA from the cultured CD4+ T cells underwent TCR sequencing with the Oncomine TCR Beta short-read assay. Genomic DNA was extracted from the cultured CD4+ T cells with the QIAamp micro DNA kit. Oncomine TCR Beta libraries made from cultured CD4+ T cells were pooled using unique dual indexes and sequenced on an Illumina iSeq 100. The authors' pipeline ran thus. Non-productive sequences were filtered out, and CDR3s that did not start with C, did not end with F or W, or were shorter than 7 amino acids were discarded. The MANAFEST web application identified antigen-specific clonotypes by comparing peptide-stimulated wells against reference wells and other culture wells. An FDR below 0.05, an odds ratio above 5, and a productive frequency above 0.1% in at least two of three replicate wells were required for clones to be considered positive. Clonotypes that were significantly expanded in both SARS-CoV-2 spike wells and at least one common cold coronavirus spike condition were defined as cross-reactive. Levenshtein distances (stringdist) and unrooted phylogenetic trees (ape) in R version 3.6.1 were used to assess CDR3 homology. In-frame beta chains were kept once TCRdb had trimmed the public reads at Q25 with fastp and called clones with MiXCR. Under each unique CDR3 protein, matching rows form one entry showing the most common genes and DNA. The V and J calls, along with clone size, are taken from TCRdb and not from the paper's own processing. The sample table holds over 5,000 distinct CDR3 sequences, of which about 37% were seen once. The ten largest clones capture less than 50% of the sample.

Read against the paper, the sample's treatment or condition label means: roughly 10-day PBMC culture with coronavirus spike peptide pools or control peptides (ViraFEST assay). CD4+ T cells from unexposed donors were collected before the COVID-19 pandemic (2011-2018). To expand antigen-specific T cells with peptide pools and then pick out the expanded clonotypes through TCR sequencing, the study relied on the ViraFEST assay. Each well held approximately 2 million PBMCs cultured in IMDM containing approximately 5% human AB serum and around 10 IU/ml IL-2, with about 9.4 ug/ml peptide pools added. On days 3 and 7, half of the culture medium was replaced with fresh IL-2-containing medium. CD4+ T cells were isolated after roughly 10 days of culture through negative selection using the EasySep CD4+ T cell isolation kit. Unexposed donor CD4+ T cells were tested for reactivity to SARS-CoV-2 S and N and four common cold coronavirus spike pools, as cell number allowed. Ficoll-Paque Plus gradient centrifugation was used to isolate PBMCs from whole blood, and the isolated PBMCs were then either used fresh or cryopreserved at -140C. Culture conditions were generally each tested in triplicate wells. Leukapheresis product for the unexposed donors was bought commercially.

The germline V gene encodes CDR1 SGHRS and CDR2 YFSETQ. V has 4 bases trimmed and J has 1 base trimmed; junction bases matching no gene number 14. The CDR3 measures 18 amino acids from cysteine to phenylalanine. Only CDR3 DNA remains: 54 bases, in frame from the first base. Study-wide findings and limitations: The median count of SARS-CoV-2-reactive clonotypes went up from some 23 after infection to 38 after vaccination, although the change was not significant. The number of convalescent patients in the study was relatively small, and the study did not examine early timepoints following natural infection. Among convalescent patients, a median around 89% of the SARS-CoV-2-reactive clones seen after vaccination appeared only after vaccination, which suggests priming specific to the vaccine. In convalescent patients, nearly all vaccine-specific clones (304 of 307) were found to be mono-reactive for SARS-CoV-2 spike rather than cross-reactive with common cold coronaviruses.

Recombination linked TRBV5-1 to TRBJ1-1, and 9 junctional nucleotides match TRBD1. Sequenced: CD4+ T cells from blood, cultured in vitro. This TCR came from a human donor in good health. CDR3 reads: CASSPLMGQGGRNTEAFF. Here is the DNA: TGCGCCAGCAGCCCCCTAATGGGACAGGGTGGCCGGAACACTGAAGCTTTCTTT.